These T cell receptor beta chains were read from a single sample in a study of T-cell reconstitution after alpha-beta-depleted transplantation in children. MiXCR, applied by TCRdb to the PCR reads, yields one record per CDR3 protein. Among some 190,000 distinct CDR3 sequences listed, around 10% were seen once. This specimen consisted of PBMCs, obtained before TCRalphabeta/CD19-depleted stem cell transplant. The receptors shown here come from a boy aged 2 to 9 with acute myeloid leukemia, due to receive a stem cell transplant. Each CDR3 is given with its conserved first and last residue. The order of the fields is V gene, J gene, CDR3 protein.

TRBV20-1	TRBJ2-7	CSALPRAGTSGYEQYF
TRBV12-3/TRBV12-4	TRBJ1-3	CASSFSRDTIYF
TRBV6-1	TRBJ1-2	CASSEHRGLNYGYTF
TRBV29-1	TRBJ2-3	CSVQQGRGTDTQYF
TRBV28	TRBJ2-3	CASSFEQGGPSTDTQYF
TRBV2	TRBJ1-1	CASRANMNTEAFF
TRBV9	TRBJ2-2	CASSAGQMGPGELFF
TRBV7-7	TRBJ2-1	CASSLFRYNEQFF
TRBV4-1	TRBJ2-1	CASSRLAGGKYNEQFF
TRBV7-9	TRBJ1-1	CASSFGTGIEAFF
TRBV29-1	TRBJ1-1	CSVEIQPGQEAFF
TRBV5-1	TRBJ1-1	CASSVGLMNTEAFF
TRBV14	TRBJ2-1	CASSPFWTSGGDHNEQFF
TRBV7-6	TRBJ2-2	CASSSHSGRNTGELFF
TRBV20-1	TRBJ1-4	CSARVTGRREKLFF
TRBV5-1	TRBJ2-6	CASSFDSTSSGANVLTF
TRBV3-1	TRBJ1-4	CSSSGQTGIHEKLFF
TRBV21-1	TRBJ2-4	CASRSTGQNIQYF
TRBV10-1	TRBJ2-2	CASSEGGGNGELFF
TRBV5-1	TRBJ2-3	CASSLAFGGSTTDTQYF
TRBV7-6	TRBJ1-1	CASRRLVRNEAFF
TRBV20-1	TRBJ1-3	CSARAQGAPGNTIYF
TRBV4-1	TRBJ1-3	CASSQGFSGNTIYF
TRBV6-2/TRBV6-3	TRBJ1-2	CASSYSPGEAYGYPF
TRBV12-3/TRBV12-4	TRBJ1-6	CASSFGEGSPLHF
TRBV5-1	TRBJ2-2	CASSPGAAGGPNTGELFF
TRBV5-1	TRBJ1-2	CASSQNPSEHYGYTF
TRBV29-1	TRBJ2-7	CSVTGTSYEQYF
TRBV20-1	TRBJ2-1	CSAATGTSGNLAQYEQFF
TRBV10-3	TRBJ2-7	CAVGSSYEQYF
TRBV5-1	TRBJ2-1	CASSLRTASSSYNEQFF
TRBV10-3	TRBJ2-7	CAIRDPSGSSYEQYF
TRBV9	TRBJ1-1	CASSADPTASNTEAFF
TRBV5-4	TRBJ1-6	CASSLGSLVGGSPLHF
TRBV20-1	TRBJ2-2	CSASVGGGSVGELFF
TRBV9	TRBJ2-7	CASIPQAYEQYF
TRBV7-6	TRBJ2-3	CASSLSLRDTQYF
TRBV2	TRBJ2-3	CASTSMTGASTDTQYF
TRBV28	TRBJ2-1	CASRPGWDSSRGEQFF
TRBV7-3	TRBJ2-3	CASSFGASASTDTQYF
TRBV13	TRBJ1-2	CASSLLNVGGYTF
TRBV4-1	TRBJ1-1	CASSQVLGGKGARTSAFF
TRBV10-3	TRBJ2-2	CAISESQNTGELFF
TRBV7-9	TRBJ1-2	CASSFTGEIGYTF
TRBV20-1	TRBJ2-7	CSAIGREDPYEQYF
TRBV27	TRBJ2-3	CASSSLGSDTQYF
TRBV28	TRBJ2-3	CASSNEREVDTQYF
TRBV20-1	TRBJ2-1	CSARELAGRSYNEQFF
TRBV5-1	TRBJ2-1	CASSLAVLNEQFF
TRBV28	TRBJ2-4	CASSPDRVGNIQYF
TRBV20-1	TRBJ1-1	CSAREFLAEAFF
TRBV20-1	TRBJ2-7	CSASRDRYEQYF
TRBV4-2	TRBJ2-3	CASSQETGGMSTDTQYF
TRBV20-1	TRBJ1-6	CSALTDSLRSYNSPLHF
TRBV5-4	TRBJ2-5	CASSRGKGETQYF